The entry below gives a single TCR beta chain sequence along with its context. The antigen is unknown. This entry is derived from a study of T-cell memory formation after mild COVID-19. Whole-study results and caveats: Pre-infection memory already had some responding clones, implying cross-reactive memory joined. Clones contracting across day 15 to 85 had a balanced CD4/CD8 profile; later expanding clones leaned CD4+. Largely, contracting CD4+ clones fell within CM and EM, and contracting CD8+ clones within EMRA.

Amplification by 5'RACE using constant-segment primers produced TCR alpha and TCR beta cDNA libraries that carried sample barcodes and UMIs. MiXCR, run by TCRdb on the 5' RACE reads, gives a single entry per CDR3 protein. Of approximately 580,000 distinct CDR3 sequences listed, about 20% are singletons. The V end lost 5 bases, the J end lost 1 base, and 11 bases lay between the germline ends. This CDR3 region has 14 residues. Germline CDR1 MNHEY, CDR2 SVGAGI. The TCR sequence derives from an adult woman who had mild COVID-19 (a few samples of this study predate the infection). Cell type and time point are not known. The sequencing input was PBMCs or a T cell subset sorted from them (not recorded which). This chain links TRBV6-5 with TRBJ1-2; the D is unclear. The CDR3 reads CASSRTVGNYGYTF. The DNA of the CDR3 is TGTGCCAGCAGTCGGACGGTTGGTAACTATGGCTACACCTTC.